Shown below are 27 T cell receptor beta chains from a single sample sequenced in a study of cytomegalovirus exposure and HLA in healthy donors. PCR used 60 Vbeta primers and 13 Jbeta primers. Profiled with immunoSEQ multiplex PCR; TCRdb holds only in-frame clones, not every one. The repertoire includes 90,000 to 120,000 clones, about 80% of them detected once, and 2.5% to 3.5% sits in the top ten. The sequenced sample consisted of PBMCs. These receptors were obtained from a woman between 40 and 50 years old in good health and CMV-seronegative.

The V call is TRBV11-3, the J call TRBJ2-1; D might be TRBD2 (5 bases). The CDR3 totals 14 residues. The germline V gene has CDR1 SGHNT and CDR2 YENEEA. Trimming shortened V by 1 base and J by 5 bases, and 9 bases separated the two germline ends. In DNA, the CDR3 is TGTGCCAGCAGCTTAGGCCTAGCCAACAATGAGCAGTTCTTC. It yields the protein CASSLGLANNEQFF.

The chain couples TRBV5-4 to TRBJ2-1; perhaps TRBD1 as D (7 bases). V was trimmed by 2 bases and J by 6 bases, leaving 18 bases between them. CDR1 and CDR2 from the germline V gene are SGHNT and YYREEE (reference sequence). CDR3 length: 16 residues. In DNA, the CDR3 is TGTGCCAGCAGCTTCCCTACAGGGGCGGGGTTCAATGAGCAGTTCTTC. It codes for CASSFPTGAGFNEQFF.

Written as DNA, the CDR3 is TGTGCCAGCAGCATTCCCAGAGGCGGGGGTCCTGGCACAGATACGCAGTATTTT. Its protein is CASSIPRGGGPGTDTQYF. The V and J genes are TRBV9 and TRBJ2-3, with TRBD2 matching over 7 bases. Trimming at V came to 4 bases and at J to 1 base, leaving 15 bases not matched to a gene. The CDR3 spans 18 residues. Germline V gene sequence: CDR1 SGDLS, CDR2 YYNGEE.

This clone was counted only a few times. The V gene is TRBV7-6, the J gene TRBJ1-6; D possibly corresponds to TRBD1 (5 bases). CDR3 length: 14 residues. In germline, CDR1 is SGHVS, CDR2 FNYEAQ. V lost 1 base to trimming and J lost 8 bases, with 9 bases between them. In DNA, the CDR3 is TGTGCCAGCAGCTTAGACCTAGGGGATTCACCCCTCCACTTT. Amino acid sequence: CASSLDLGDSPLHF. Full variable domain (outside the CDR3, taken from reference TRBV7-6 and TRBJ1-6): GAGVSQSPRYKVTKRGQDVALRCDPISGHVSLYWYRQALGQGPEFLTYFNYEAQQDKSGLPNDRFSAERPEGSISTLTIQRTEQRDSAMYRCASSLDLGDSPLHFGNGTRLTVT.

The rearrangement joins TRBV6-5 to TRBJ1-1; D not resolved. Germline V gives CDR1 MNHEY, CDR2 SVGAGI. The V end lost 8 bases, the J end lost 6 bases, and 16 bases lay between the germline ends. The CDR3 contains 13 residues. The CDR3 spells CASGLSRTSEAFF. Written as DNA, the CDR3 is TGTGCCAGCGGGCTCAGCCGAACTTCTGAAGCTTTCTTT.

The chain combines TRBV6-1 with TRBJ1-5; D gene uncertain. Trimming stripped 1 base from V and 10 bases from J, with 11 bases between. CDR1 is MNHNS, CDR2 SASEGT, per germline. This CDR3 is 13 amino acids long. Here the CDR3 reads CASSEEEGEPQHF. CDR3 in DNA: TGTGCCAGCAGTGAAGAGGAAGGAGAACCCCAGCATTTT.

The CDR3 protein is CASSLLEFSYGYTF. CDR3 bases: TGTGCCAGCAGCTTGTTGGAGTTTTCCTATGGCTACACCTTC. The chain recombines TRBV7-9 with TRBJ1-2; no clear D gene. V lost 3 bases, J lost 4 bases, and 12 bases lay in between. The CDR3 extends over 14 amino acids. Germline V gene data show CDR1 as SEHNR and CDR2 as FQNEAQ (reference sequence).

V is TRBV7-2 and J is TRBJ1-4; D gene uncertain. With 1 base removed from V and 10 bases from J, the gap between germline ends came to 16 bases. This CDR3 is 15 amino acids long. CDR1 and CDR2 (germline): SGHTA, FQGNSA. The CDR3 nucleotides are TGTGCCAGCAGCTTAGGAGGTCCAGGCAGCGGAAAACTGTTTTTT. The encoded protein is CASSLGGPGSGKLFF.

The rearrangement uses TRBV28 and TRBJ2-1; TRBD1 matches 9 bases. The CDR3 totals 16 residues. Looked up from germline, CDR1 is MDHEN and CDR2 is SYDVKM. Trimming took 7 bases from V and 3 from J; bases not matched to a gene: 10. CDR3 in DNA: TGTGCCAGCATATCACCGGGACAGGGATTCTACAATGAGCAGTTCTTC. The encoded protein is CASISPGQGFYNEQFF.

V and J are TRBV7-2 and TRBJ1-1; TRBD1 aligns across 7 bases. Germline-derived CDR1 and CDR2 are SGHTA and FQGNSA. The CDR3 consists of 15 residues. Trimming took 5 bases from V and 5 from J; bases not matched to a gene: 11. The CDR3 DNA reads TGTGCCAGCAGCCGAGAGGGGACAGAGAATACTGAAGCTTTCTTT. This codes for CASSREGTENTEAFF.

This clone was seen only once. The CDR3 is CASTYGAGGPEELFF. The CDR3 nucleotides read TGTGCCAGCACCTATGGGGCGGGAGGGCCTGAGGAGCTGTTTTTT. The chain is built from TRBV6-6 and TRBJ2-2, with 9 bases lining up with TRBD2. J gave up 10 bases and V 7 bases, and 13 bases lay outside the gene matches. The CDR3 length is 15 residues. Germline V gene lookup returns CDR1 MNHNY and CDR2 SVGAGI (reference sequence).

The CDR3 DNA sequence: TGTGCCAGCAGCCCCTTGGGGCAGGGTGTAGGACCATACAATGAGCAGTTCTTC. It is translated as CASSPLGQGVGPYNEQFF. The gene calls are TRBV7-2 and TRBJ2-1, with TRBD1 as a possible D gene (5 bases). Germline values: CDR1 SGHTA, CDR2 FQGNSA. Trimming took off 5 bases at V and 4 bases at J, with 24 bases between the two ends. The CDR3 is 18 amino acids.

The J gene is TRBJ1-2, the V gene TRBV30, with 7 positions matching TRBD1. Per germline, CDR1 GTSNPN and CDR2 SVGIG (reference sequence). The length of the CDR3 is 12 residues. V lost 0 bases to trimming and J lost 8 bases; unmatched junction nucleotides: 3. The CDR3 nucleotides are TGTGCCTGGAGTGTACAGGGGTGGGGCTACACCTTC. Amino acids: CAWSVQGWGYTF.

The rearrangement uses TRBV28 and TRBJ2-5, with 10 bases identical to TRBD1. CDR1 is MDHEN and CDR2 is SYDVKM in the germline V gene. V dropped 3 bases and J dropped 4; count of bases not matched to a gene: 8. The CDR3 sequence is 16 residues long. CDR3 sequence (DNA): TGTGCCAGCAGTTTCTTTTTCCGGGACAGGGGAGAGACCCAGTACTTC. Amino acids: CASSFFFRDRGETQYF.

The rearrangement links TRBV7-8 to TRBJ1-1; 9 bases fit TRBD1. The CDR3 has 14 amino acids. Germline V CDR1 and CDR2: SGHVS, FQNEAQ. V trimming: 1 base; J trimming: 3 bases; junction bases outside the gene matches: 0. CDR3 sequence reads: CASSLGQGDTEAFF. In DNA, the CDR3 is TGTGCCAGCAGCTTAGGACAGGGGGACACTGAAGCTTTCTTT. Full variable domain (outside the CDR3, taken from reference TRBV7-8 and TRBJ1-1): GAGVSQSPRYKVAKRGQDVALRCDPISGHVSLFWYQQALGQGPEFLTYFQNEAQLDKSGLPSDRFFAERPEGSVSTLKIQRTQQEDSAVYLCASSLGQGDTEAFFGQGTRLTVV.

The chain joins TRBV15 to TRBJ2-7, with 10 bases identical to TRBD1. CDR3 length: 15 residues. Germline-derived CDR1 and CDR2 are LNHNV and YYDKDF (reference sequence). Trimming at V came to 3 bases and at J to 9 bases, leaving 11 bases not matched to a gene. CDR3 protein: CATSRDRDRGRRQYF. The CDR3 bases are TGTGCCACCAGCAGGGACCGGGACAGGGGAAGGCGGCAGTACTTC. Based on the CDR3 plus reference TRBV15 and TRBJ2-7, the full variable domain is DAMVIQNPRYQVTQFGKPVTLSCSQTLNHNVMYWYQQKSSQAPKLLFHYYDKDFNNEADTPDNFQSRRPNTSFCFLDIRSPGLGDTAMYLCATSRDRDRGRRQYFGPGTRLTVT.

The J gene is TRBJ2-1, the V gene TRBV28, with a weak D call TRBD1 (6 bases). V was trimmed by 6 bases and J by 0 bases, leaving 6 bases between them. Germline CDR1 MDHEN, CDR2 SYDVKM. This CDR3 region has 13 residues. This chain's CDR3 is CASRTGSYNEQFF. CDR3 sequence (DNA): TGTGCCAGCAGGACAGGCTCCTACAATGAGCAGTTCTTC. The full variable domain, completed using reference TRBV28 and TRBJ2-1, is DVKVTQSSRYLVKRTGEKVFLECVQDMDHENMFWYRQDPGLGLRLIYFSYDVKMKEKGDIPEGYSVSREKKERFSLILESASTNQTSMYLCASRTGSYNEQFFGPGTRLTVL.

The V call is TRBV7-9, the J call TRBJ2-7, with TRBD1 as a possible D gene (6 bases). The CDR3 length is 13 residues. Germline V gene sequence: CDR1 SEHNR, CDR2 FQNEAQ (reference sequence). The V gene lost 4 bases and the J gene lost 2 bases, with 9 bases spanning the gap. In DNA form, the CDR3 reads TGTGCCAGCAGCTCGGGACAAACCTACGAGCAGTACTTC. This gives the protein CASSSGQTYEQYF.

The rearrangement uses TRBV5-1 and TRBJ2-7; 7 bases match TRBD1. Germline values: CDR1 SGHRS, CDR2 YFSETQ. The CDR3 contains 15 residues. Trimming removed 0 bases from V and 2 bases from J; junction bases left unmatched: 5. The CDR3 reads CASSLDGTATYEQYF. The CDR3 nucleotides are TGCGCCAGCAGCTTGGACGGGACAGCAACCTACGAGCAGTACTTC.

CDR3 nucleotides: TGTGCCTGGAGTCCGTCAGGGGGCCAATTTACTGAAGCTTTCTTT. It codes for CAWSPSGGQFTEAFF. This chain joins TRBV30 and TRBJ1-1, with 8 bases that match TRBD1. The ends lost 2 bases at V and 5 bases at J; junction bases unmatched: 10. This CDR3 is built from 15 residues. The V gene's germline CDR1 is GTSNPN and CDR2 SVGIG (reference sequence).

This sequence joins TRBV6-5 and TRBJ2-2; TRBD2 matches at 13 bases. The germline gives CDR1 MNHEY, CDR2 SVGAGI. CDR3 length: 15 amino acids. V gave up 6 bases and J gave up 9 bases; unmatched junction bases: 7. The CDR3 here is CASRPGTSGVRELFF. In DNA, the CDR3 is TGTGCCAGCAGACCCGGGACTAGCGGGGTCCGGGAGCTGTTTTTT.

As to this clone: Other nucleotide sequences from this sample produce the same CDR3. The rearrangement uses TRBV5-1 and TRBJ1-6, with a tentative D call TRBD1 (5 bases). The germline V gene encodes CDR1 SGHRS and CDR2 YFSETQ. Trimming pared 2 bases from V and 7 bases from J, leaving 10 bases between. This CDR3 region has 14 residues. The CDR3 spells CASSLGVRNSPLHF. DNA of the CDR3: TGCGCCAGCAGCTTAGGGGTCAGGAATTCACCCCTCCACTTT.

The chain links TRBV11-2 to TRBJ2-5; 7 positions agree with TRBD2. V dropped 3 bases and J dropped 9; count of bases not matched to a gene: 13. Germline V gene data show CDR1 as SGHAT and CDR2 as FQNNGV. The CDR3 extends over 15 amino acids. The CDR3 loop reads CASSLQTSLVGAQYF. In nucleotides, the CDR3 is TGTGCCAGCAGCTTGCAGACTAGCCTAGTAGGAGCCCAGTACTTC.

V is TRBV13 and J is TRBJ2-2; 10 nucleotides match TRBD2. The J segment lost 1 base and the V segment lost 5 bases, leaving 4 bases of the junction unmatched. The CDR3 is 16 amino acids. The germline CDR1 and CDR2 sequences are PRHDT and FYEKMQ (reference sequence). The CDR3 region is CASSKVAGGNTGELFF. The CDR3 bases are TGTGCCAGCAGCAAAGTAGCGGGGGGGAACACCGGGGAGCTGTTTTTT.

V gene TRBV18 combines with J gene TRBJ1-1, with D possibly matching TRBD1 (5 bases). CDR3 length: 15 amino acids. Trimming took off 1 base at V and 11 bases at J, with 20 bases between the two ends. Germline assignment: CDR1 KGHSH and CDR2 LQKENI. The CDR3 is CASSPRGLQGFDAFF. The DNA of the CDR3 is TGTGCCAGCTCACCACGAGGCCTCCAGGGTTTTGACGCTTTCTTT.

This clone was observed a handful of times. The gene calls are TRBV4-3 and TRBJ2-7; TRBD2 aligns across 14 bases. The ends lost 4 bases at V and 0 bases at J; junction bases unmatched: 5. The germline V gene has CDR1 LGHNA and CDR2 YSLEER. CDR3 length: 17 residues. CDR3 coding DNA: TGCGCCAGCAGCCCAGGACTAGCGGGAGGCGGCTCCTACGAGCAGTACTTC. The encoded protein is CASSPGLAGGGSYEQYF.

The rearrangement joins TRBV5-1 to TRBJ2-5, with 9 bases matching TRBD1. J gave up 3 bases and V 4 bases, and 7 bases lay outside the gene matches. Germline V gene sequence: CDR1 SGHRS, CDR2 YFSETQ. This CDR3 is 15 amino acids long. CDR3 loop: CASSRSTGGEETQYF. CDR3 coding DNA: TGCGCCAGCAGCCGTTCGACAGGGGGAGAAGAGACCCAGTACTTC. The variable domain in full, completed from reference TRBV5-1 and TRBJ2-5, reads KAGVTQTPRYLIKTRGQQVTLSCSPISGHRSVSWYQQTPGQGLQFLFEYFSETQRNKGNFPGRFSGRQFSNSRSEMNVSTLELGDSALYLCASSRSTGGEETQYFGPGTRLLVL.